A selection of T cell receptor beta chains follows, all from one sample in a study of blood T cell repertoires in COVID-19. Using immunoSEQ multiplex PCR, the repertoire was profiled, and TCRdb retains in-frame clones only, with some absent. This sample yields about 310,000 clones, of which about 90% are seen a single time; over 8.5% belongs to the top ten. Sequenced: PBMCs or T cells enriched from blood (not recorded which). These TCRs come from a woman aged 25 to 39 who had recovered from COVID-19. CDR3s include the opening cysteine and the closing phenylalanine or tryptophan. The D gene is left open where the match is weak. Clone size is shown for a subset of rows, as once, few, many or a class of expanded clone.

v_gene	d_gene	abundance	j_gene	CDR3aa	CDR3nt
TRBV3-1/TRBV3-2	.	.	TRBJ1-2	CASSQGPRRTRNGYTF	TGTGCCAGCAGCCAAGGTCCCAGGAGGACTCGTAATGGCTACACCTTC
TRBV28	TRBD2	once	TRBJ2-1	CASRAGAGYNEQFF	TGTGCCAGCCGAGCGGGAGCTGGATACAATGAGCAGTTCTTC
TRBV9	TRBD1	.	TRBJ1-3	CASSPDRAFSGNTIYF	TGTGCCAGCAGTCCCGACAGGGCCTTCTCTGGAAACACCATATATTTT
TRBV28	TRBD1	.	TRBJ1-6	CASSLPTGGSSPLHF	TGTGCCAGCAGTCTCCCCACAGGGGGCTCTTCACCCCTCCACTTT
TRBV10-3	.	.	TRBJ2-5	CAISERAVERAQYF	TGTGCCATCAGTGAAAGGGCCGTTGAGAGGGCCCAGTACTTC
TRBV7-6	.	.	TRBJ1-5	CASSRSDHGNQPQHF	TGTGCCAGCAGCCGATCAGATCATGGCAATCAGCCCCAGCATTTT
TRBV27	TRBD1	once	TRBJ2-4	CASSLRRQGALGAKNIQYF	TGTGCCAGCAGTTTAAGGAGACAGGGGGCCCTCGGGGCCAAAAACATTCAGTACTTC
TRBV11-2	TRBD2	.	TRBJ2-1	CASSLLADSYNEQFF	TGTGCCAGCAGCCTTCTAGCGGATTCATACAATGAGCAGTTCTTC
TRBV2	.	.	TRBJ1-1	CASSRTPGDTEAFF	TGTGCCAGCTCGAGAACCCCGGGGGACACTGAAGCTTTCTTT
TRBV7-8	.	.	TRBJ2-7	CASSLSFTGYEQYF	TGTGCCAGCAGCTTATCTTTTACGGGGTACGAGCAGTACTTC
TRBV27	.	.	TRBJ1-4	CASSSAKTVSDTTNEKLFF	TGTGCCAGCAGTTCGGCAAAGACAGTTTCCGACACAACTAATGAAAAACTGTTTTTT
TRBV12-3/TRBV12-4	.	once	TRBJ2-7	CASSLNGVYEQYF	TGTGCCAGCAGTCTTAACGGGGTCTACGAGCAGTACTTC
TRBV28	TRBD2	.	TRBJ2-7	CASSTSTSGNYEQYF	TGTGCCAGCAGTACCTCGACTAGCGGGAACTACGAGCAGTACTTC
TRBV5-5	TRBD1	.	TRBJ1-4	CASSKGQGNEKLFF	TGTGCCAGCAGCAAGGGACAGGGAAATGAAAAACTGTTTTTT
TRBV19	.	.	TRBJ2-1	CASSTPGNEQFF	TGTGCCAGTAGTACCCCCGGGAATGAGCAGTTCTTC
TRBV9	TRBD2	.	TRBJ2-2	CASSLLPIGSGRYTGELFF	TGTGCCAGCAGCCTACTCCCTATTGGGAGCGGGAGGTACACCGGGGAGCTGTTTTTT
TRBV29-1	TRBD2	.	TRBJ2-5	CSVVGLAVKTQYF	TGCAGCGTTGTGGGACTAGCTGTGAAGACCCAGTACTTC
TRBV25-1	.	.	TRBJ1-2	CASSEYHGNYGYTF	TGTGCCAGCAGTGAATACCACGGGAACTATGGCTACACCTTC
TRBV19	TRBD1	once	TRBJ1-6	CASSIGGTDSPLHF	TGTGCCAGTAGTATAGGAGGGACAGATTCACCCCTCCACTTT
TRBV27	.	few	TRBJ1-1	CASSTVLNTEAFF	TGTGCCAGCAGTACAGTTTTGAACACTGAAGCTTTCTTT
TRBV5-5	.	.	TRBJ1-5	CASSGQGQPQHF	TGTGCCAGCAGCGGCCAGGGTCAGCCCCAGCATTTT
TRBV7-2	.	.	TRBJ1-4	CASRRTATNEKLFF	TGTGCCAGCCGGCGGACAGCAACTAATGAAAAACTGTTTTTT